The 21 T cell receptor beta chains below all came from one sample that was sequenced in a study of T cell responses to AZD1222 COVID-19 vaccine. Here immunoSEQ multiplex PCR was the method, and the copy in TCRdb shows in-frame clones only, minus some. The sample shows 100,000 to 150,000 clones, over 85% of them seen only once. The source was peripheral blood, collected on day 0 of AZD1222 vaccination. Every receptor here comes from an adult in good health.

In DNA, the CDR3 is TGTGCCAGCAGCCCACAACGGAGCACAGATACGCAGTATTTT. Translated, it gives CASSPQRSTDTQYF. V is TRBV7-9 and J is TRBJ2-3; no definite D call. This CDR3 has 14 residues. V dropped 5 bases and J dropped 0 bases, with 9 bases sitting between them. Looked up from germline, CDR1 is SEHNR and CDR2 is FQNEAQ (reference sequence).

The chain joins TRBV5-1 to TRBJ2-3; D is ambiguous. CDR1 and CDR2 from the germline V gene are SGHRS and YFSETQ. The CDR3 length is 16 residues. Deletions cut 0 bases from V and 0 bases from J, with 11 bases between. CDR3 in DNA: TGCGCCAGCAGCTTGGATCCGGCTAAAAGCACAGATACGCAGTATTTT. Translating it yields CASSLDPAKSTDTQYF.

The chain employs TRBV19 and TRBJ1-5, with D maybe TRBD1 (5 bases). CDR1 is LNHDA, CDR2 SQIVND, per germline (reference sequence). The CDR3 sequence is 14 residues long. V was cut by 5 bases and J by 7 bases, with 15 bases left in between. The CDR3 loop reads CASSPRADYQPQHF. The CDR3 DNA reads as TGTGCCAGTAGTCCCAGGGCGGACTACCAGCCCCAGCATTTT.

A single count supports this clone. DNA for the CDR3: TGTGCCAGCAGCTTGATCCGACTAGCGGGGTACCGGGGTAGGGATGAGCAGTTCTTC. It codes for CASSLIRLAGYRGRDEQFF. The chain combines TRBV5-6 with TRBJ2-1; 11 nucleotides line up with TRBD2. The CDR3 has 19 amino acids. The J segment lost 8 bases and the V segment lost 1 base, leaving 17 bases of the junction unmatched. In germline, CDR1 is SGHDT, CDR2 YYEEEE.

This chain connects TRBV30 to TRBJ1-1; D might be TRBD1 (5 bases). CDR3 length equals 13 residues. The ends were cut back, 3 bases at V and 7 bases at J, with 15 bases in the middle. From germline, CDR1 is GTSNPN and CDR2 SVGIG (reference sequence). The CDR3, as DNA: TGTGCCTGGAGGGGACCAGGGTACCTTGAAGCTTTCTTT. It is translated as CAWRGPGYLEAFF.

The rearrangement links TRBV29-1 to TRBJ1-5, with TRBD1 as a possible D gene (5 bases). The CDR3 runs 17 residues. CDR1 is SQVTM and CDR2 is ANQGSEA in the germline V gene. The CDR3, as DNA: TGCAGGGCGAGGGCGGGCCAGGGACCTGGCCGGGATCAGCCCCAGCATTTT. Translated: CRARAGQGPGRDQPQHF.

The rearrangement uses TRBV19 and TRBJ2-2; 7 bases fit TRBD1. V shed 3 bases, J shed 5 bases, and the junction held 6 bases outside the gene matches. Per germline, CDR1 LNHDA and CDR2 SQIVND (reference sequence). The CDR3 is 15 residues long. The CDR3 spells CASSIEGAGTGELFF. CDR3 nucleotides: TGTGCCAGTAGTATCGAGGGGGCCGGAACCGGGGAGCTGTTTTTT.

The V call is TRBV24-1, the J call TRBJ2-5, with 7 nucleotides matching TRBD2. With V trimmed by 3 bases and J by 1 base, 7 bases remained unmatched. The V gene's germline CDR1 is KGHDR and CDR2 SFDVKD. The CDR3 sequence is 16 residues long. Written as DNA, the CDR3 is TGTGCCACCAGTGATGGGGGGGTAACCGGCCAAGAGACCCAGTACTTC. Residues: CATSDGGVTGQETQYF.

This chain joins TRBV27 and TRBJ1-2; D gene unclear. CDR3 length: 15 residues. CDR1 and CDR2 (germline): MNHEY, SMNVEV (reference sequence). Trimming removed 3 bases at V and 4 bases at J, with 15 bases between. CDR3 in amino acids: CASSFTNTLGYGYTF. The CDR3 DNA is TGTGCCAGCAGTTTCACCAACACCCTTGGCTATGGCTACACCTTC.

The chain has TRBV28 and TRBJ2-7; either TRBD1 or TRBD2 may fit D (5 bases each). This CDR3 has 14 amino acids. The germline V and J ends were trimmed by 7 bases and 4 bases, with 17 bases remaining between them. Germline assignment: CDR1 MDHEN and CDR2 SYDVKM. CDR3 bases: TGTGCCAGCACTGAGGGTGACAGAGGGTACGAGCAGTACTTC. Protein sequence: CASTEGDRGYEQYF.

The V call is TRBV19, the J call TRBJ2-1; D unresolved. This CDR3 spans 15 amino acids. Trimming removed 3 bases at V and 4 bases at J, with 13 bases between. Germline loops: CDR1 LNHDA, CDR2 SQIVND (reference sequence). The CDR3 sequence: CASSMYNGLYNEQFF. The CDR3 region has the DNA TGTGCCAGTAGTATGTATAACGGGCTGTACAATGAGCAGTTCTTC.

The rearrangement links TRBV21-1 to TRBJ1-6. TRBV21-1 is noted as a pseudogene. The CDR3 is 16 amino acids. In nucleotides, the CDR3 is TGTGCCAGCAGCACGCCGACTGCCCACTATAATTCACCCCTCCACTTT. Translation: CASSTPTAHYNSPLHF.

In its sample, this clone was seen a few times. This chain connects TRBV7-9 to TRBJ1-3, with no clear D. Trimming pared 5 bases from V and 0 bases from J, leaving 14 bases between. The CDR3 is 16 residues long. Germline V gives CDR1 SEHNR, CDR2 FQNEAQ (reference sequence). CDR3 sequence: CASSRRTAVSGNTIYF. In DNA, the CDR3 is TGTGCCAGCAGCAGGCGGACGGCGGTCTCTGGAAACACCATATATTTT.

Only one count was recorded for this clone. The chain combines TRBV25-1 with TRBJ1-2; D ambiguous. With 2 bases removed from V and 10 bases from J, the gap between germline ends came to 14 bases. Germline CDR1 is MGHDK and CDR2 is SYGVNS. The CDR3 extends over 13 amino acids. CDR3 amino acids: CASSEGSLTFYTF. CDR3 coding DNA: TGTGCCAGCAGTGAAGGGAGCCTAACGTTCTACACCTTC.

The chain's CDR3 is CATRLSGAISHEQYF. The CDR3 DNA sequence: TGTGCCACCCGGCTCTCGGGGGCTATTAGCCACGAGCAGTACTTC. V and J are TRBV27 and TRBJ2-7; D tentatively reads TRBD1 or TRBD2 (6 bases each). V was shortened by 10 bases and J by 5 bases, with 24 bases between the two germline ends. Looked up from germline, CDR1 is MNHEY and CDR2 is SMNVEV (reference sequence). This CDR3 region has 15 residues.

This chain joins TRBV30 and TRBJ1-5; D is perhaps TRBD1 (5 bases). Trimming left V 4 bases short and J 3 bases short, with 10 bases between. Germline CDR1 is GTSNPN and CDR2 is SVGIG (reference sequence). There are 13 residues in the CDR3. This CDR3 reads CAWNRGTNQPQHF. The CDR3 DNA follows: TGTGCCTGGAATCGGGGGACCAATCAGCCCCAGCATTTT. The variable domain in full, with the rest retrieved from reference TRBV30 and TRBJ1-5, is SQTIHQWPATLVQPVGSPLSLECTVEGTSNPNLYWYRQAAGRGLQLLFYSVGIGQISSEVPQNLSASRPQDRQFILSSKKLLLSDSGFYLCAWNRGTNQPQHFGDGTRLSIL.

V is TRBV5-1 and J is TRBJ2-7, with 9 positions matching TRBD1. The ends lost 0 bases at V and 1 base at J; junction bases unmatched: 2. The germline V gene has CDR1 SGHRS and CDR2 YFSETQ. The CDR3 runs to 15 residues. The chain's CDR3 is CASSLGGQGSYEQYF. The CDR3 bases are TGCGCCAGCAGCTTGGGCGGACAGGGGTCCTACGAGCAGTACTTC.

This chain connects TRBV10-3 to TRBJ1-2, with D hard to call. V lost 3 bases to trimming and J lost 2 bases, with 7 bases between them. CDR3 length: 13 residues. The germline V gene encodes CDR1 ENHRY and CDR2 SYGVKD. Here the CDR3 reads CAISDRENYGYTF. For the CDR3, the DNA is TGTGCCATCAGTGACCGGGAAAACTATGGCTACACCTTC.

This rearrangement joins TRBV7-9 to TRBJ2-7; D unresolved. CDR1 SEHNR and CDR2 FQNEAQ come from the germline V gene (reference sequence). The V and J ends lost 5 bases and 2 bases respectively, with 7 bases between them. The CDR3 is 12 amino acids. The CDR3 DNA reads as TGTGCCAGCAGCCGAGAGGCCTACGAGCAGTACTTC. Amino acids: CASSREAYEQYF.

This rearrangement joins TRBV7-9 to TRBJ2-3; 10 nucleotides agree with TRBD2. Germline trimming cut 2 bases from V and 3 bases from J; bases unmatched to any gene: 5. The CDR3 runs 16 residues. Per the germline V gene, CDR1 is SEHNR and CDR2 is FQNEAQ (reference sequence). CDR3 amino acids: CASSLPSGRQTDTQYF. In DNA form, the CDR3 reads TGTGCCAGCAGCTTACCTAGCGGGAGACAAACAGATACGCAGTATTTT.

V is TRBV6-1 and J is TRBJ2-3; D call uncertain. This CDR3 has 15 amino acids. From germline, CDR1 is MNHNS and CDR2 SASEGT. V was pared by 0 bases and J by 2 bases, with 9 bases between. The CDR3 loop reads CASSEASANTDTQYF. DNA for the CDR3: TGTGCCAGCAGTGAAGCTTCCGCCAACACAGATACGCAGTATTTT.